Reported below is one T cell receptor beta chain. Using immunoSEQ multiplex PCR, the repertoire was profiled, and TCRdb retains in-frame clones only, with some absent. The data hold 550,000 to 750,000 clones, with around 95% observed a single time. V lost 7 bases, J lost 9 bases, and 9 bases stayed unmatched. Germline V gene sequence: CDR1 MDHEN, CDR2 SYDVKM. This CDR3 has 14 amino acids. The data belong to a study of shared clonotypes between healthy human individuals. The naive CD8 population came from CD45RO-negative cells selected for CCR7, without terminally differentiated effector memory CD45RA+ cells.

The gene calls are TRBV28 and TRBJ1-5, with 10 positions matching TRBD1. Sequenced input: naive CD8+ T cells sorted from blood. The source of this sequence is a young woman in good health. CDR3 residues: CASTPGQGSGPQHF. The CDR3 nucleotides are TGTGCCAGCACTCCGGGACAGGGGTCTGGGCCCCAGCATTTT.